This T cell receptor (beta chain) was found in a study of cytomegalovirus exposure and HLA in healthy donors. Regarding the study as a whole: At a 0.05 false discovery rate, a later analysis found 16,951 TCR beta sequences to be associated with HLA alleles. In vitro checks showed that a few CMV-associated chains really do target CMV antigens. In a later analysis, donors in an Asian-associated ancestry cluster reportedly had fewer N-insertions in productive TCRs than the cohort mean.

This clone has more than one count but fewer than ten. As yet, its antigen is unknown. 13 Jbeta primers and 60 Vbeta primers were used for the PCR. TCRdb's copy holds only in-frame clones and misses some; the assay was immunoSEQ multiplex PCR. The repertoire holds approximately 160,000 clones, with about three quarters as singletons. Per germline, CDR1 MRHNA and CDR2 SNTAGT. This CDR3 region has 15 residues. V lost 4 bases to trimming and J lost 7 bases; unmatched junction nucleotides: 9. This clonotype was sampled from a woman between 35 and 50 years old in good health and CMV-seropositive. This chain joins TRBV6-4 and TRBJ1-3, with TRBD1 matching over 8 bases. Sequencing used PBMCs. The chain's CDR3 is CASSVQGARSNTIYF. CDR3 nucleotides: TGTGCCAGCAGTGTCCAGGGGGCTAGGAGTAACACCATATATTTT.